The present entry profiles one TCR beta chain with its context. TCRdb itself ran the 5' RACE reads through MiXCR, one entry per CDR3 protein. The profile shows about 430,000 distinct CDR3 sequences, 15% to 20% of them singletons. The germline gives CDR1 KGHSH, CDR2 LQKENI. CDR3 length equals 13 residues. V lost 4 bases and J 5 bases, leaving 11 bases between the germline ends. The data belong to a study of T cells after yellow fever vaccination. Study context: When fractions had low cell numbers, they were prepared with SMART-Seq v4 Ultra Low Input.

This receptor was obtained from a man aged 18 to 30 who received the YFV17D yellow fever vaccine. This specimen was PBMCs, taken before the yellow fever booster vaccination. The rearrangement uses TRBV18 and TRBJ1-2; no clear D. The CDR3 loop reads CASSLDEGYGYTF. CDR3 in DNA: TGTGCCAGCTCACTGGACGAAGGGTATGGCTACACCTTC.